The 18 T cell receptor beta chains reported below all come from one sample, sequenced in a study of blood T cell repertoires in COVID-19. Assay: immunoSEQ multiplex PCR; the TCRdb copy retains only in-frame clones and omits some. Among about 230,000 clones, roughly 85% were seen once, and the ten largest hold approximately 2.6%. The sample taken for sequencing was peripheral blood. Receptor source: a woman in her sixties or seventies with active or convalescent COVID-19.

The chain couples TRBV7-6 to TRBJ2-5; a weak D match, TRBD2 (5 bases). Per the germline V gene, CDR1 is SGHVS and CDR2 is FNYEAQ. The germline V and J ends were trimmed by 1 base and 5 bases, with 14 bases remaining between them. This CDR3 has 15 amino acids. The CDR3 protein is CASSLEFSRRETQYF. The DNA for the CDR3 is TGTGCCAGCAGCTTAGAGTTTAGCAGGAGGGAGACCCAGTACTTC.

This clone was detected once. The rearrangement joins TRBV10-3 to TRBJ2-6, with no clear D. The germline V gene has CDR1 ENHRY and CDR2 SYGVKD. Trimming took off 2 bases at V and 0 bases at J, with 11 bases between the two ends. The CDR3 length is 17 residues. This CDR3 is CAISEILSGSGANVLTF. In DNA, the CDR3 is TGTGCCATCAGTGAGATACTCTCAGGCTCTGGGGCCAACGTCCTGACTTTC.

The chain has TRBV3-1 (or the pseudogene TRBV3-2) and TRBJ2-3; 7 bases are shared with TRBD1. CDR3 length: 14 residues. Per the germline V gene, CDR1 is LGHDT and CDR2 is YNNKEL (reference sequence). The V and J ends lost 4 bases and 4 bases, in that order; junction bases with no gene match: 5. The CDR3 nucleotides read TGTGCCAGCAGCCCGACAGGGCCCCCAGATACGCAGTATTTT. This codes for CASSPTGPPDTQYF.

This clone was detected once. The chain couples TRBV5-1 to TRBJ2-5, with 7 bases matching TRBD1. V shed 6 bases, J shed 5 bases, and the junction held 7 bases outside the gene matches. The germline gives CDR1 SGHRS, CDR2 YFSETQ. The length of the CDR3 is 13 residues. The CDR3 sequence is CASTRGGKETQYF. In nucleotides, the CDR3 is TGCGCCAGCACGAGAGGGGGCAAGGAGACCCAGTACTTC.

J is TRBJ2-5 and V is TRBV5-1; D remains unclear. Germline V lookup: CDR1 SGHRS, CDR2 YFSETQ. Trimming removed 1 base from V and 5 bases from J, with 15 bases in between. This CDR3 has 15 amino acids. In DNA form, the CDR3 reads TGCGCCAGCAGCTTGCCATTAGCTAGAAGCGAGACCCAGTACTTC. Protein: CASSLPLARSETQYF.

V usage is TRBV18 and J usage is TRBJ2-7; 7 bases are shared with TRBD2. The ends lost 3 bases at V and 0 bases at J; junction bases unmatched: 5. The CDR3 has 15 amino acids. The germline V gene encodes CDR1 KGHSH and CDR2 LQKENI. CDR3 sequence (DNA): TGTGCCAGCTCACCTCTGCGGGGGAGCTCCTACGAGCAGTACTTC. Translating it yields CASSPLRGSSYEQYF.

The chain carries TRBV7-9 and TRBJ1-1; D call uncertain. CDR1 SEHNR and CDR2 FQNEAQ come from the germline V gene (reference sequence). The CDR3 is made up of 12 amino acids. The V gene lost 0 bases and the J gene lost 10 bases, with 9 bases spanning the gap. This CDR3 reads CASSLALVGAFF. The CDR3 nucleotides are TGTGCCAGCAGCTTAGCACTAGTTGGAGCTTTCTTT.

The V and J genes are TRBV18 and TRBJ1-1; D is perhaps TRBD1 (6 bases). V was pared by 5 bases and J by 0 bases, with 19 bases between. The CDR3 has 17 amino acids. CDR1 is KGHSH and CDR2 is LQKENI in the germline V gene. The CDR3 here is CASSRTAGGPLNTEAFF. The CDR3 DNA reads TGTGCCAGCTCAAGAACGGCCGGGGGGCCTTTGAACACTGAAGCTTTCTTT.

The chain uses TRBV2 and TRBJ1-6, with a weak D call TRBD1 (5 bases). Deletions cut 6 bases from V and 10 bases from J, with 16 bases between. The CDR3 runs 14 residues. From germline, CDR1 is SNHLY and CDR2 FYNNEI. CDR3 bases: TGTGCCAGCAGCCGAAACAGGAATTCGTCACCCCTCCACTTT. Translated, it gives CASSRNRNSSPLHF.

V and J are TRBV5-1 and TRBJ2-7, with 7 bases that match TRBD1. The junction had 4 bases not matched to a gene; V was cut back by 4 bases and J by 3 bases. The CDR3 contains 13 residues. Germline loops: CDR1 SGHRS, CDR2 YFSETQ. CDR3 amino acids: CASSARDSYEQYF. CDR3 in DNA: TGCGCCAGCAGCGCCCGGGACAGCTACGAGCAGTACTTC. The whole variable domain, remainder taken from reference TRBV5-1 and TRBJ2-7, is KAGVTQTPRYLIKTRGQQVTLSCSPISGHRSVSWYQQTPGQGLQFLFEYFSETQRNKGNFPGRFSGRQFSNSRSEMNVSTLELGDSALYLCASSARDSYEQYFGPGTRLTVT.

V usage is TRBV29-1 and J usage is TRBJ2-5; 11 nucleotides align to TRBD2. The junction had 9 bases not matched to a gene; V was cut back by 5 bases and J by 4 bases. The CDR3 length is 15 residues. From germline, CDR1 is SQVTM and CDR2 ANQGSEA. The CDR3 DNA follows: TGCAGCGTTTCCCCTACTAGCGGGGGAGGAGAGACCCAGTACTTC. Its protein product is CSVSPTSGGGETQYF.

The CDR3: CASREMGQNTEAFF. CDR3 nucleotides: TGTGCCAGCAGGGAGATGGGACAGAACACTGAAGCTTTCTTT. V and J are TRBV2 and TRBJ1-1; D perhaps matches TRBD1 (6 bases). The germline V gene has CDR1 SNHLY and CDR2 FYNNEI. Trimming left V 6 bases short and J 1 base short, with 12 bases between. The CDR3 runs to 14 residues.

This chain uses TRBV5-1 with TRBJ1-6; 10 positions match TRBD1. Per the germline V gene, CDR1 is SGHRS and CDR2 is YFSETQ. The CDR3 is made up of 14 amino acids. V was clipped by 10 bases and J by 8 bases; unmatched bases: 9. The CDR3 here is CASQTGTGDSPLHF. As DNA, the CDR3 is TGCGCCTCCCAGACCGGGACAGGGGATTCACCCCTCCACTTT.

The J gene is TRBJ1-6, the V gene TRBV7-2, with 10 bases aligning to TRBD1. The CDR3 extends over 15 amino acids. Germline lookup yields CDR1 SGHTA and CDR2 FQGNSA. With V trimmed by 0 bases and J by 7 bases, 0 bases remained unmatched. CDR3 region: CASSLAGQGNSPLHF. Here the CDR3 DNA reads TGTGCCAGCAGCTTAGCGGGACAGGGGAATTCACCCCTCCACTTT.

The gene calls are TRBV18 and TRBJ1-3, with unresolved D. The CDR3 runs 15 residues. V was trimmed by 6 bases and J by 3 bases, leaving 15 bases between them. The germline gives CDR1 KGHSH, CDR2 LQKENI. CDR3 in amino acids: CASSSSIGGGNTIYF. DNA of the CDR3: TGTGCCAGCTCGTCCAGTATTGGAGGTGGAAACACCATATATTTT.

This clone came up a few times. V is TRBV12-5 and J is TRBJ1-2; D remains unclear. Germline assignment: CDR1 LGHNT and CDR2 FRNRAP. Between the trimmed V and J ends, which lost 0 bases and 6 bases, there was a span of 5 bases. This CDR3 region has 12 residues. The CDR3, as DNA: TGTGCTAGTGGTTTGGTACTAAATGGCTACACCTTC. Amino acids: CASGLVLNGYTF.

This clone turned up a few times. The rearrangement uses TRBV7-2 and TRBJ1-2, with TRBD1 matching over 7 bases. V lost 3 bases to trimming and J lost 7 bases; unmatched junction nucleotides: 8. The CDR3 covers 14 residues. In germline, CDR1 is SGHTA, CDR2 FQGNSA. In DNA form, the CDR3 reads TGTGCCAGCAGCTTTACAGGGGCCGGTGGTGGCTACACCTTC. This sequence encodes CASSFTGAGGGYTF.

CDR3 sequence reads: CASSPRTALNTEAFF. The CDR3 nucleotides are TGTGCCAGTAGTCCCCGGACAGCCTTAAACACTGAAGCTTTCTTT. J is TRBJ1-1 and V is TRBV19; possible D gene TRBD1, 6 bases. Germline CDR1 and CDR2: LNHDA and SQIVND (reference sequence). Trimming stripped 5 bases from V and 2 bases from J, with 15 bases between. The CDR3 totals 15 residues.